A single sample gave rise to the 26 T cell receptor beta chains below, sequenced in a study of CXCR3-negative and CXCR3-positive naive CD8 T cells. Study-level points and caveats: Naive cells that were CXCR3-positive had more hydrophobic TRB CDR3s (compared with CXCR3-negative naive cells).

cDNA libraries for TRB were generated by 5' RACE incorporating UMI labels. TCRdb reprocessed the 5' RACE reads; each CDR3 protein has one entry and no DNA is given. This listing includes about 6,900 distinct CDR3 sequences. These receptors have no known antigen. The specimen was naive CXCR3+ CD8+ T cells from blood. Subset denoted: CD45RO-CCR7+CD27+CD95- naive CD8+ T cells expressing CXCR3 (TNR3+). Receptors were obtained from a human donor in good health. Some clones in this sample may be carry-over from other donors' samples.

The genes are TRBV29-1 and TRBJ2-7. The V gene's germline CDR1 is SQVTM and CDR2 ANQGSEA. CDR3 size: 12 residues. The CDR3 protein is CSVCWNGYEQYF.

This clonotype is deemed medium-sized by its frequency. The chain recombines TRBV29-1 with TRBJ1-2; TCRdb's D gene call, TRBD1, goes unchecked for lack of DNA. CDR1 is SQVTM, CDR2 ANQGSEA, per germline. This CDR3 is 13 amino acids long. This CDR3 reads CSASPTGDYGYTF. Drawing the rest from reference TRBV29-1 and TRBJ1-2, the complete variable domain is SAVISQKPSRDICQRGTSLTIQCQVDSQVTMMFWYRQQPGQSLTLIATANQGSEATYESGFVIDKFPISRPNLTFSTLTVSNMSPEDSSIYLCSASPTGDYGYTFGSGTRLTVV.

The gene calls are TRBV19 and TRBJ2-1; absent DNA, TCRdb's TRBD2 call cannot be checked. CDR1 is LNHDA and CDR2 is SQIVND in the germline V gene (reference sequence). CDR3 length: 15 amino acids. The CDR3 protein is CASKVGLAGGNEQFF.

This clonotype is medium-sized (0.01 to 0.1%) by frequency. This chain joins TRBV4-3 and TRBJ2-3; TCRdb reports TRBD2, a call that lacks DNA to check it against. Germline V gives CDR1 LGHNA, CDR2 YSLEER. The CDR3 contains 16 residues. This chain's CDR3 is CASSQDWGRATDTQYF.

Measured by frequency, this clonotype is medium-sized (0.01 to 0.1%). The chain is built from TRBV9 and TRBJ1-5. This CDR3 has 14 residues. Looked up from germline, CDR1 is SGDLS and CDR2 is YYNGEE. The CDR3 loop is CASSASGGNQPQHF.

Considering frequency, this clonotype is medium-sized. The V gene is TRBV29-1, the J gene TRBJ1-3; TCRdb gives TRBD1 as the D gene, but with no DNA this cannot be confirmed. Germline V lookup: CDR1 SQVTM, CDR2 ANQGSEA. The CDR3 sequence is 13 residues long. CDR3 region: CSVVLGESRTIYF.

The chain recombines TRBV7-9 with TRBJ2-1; TCRdb reports TRBD2, a call that lacks DNA to check it against. This CDR3 spans 15 amino acids. The germline V gene encodes CDR1 SEHNR and CDR2 FQNEAQ (reference sequence). CDR3: CASSPSGISYNEQFF. Full variable domain (outside the CDR3, taken from reference TRBV7-9 and TRBJ2-1): DTGVSQNPRHKITKRGQNVTFRCDPISEHNRLYWYRQTLGQGPEFLTYFQNEAQLEKSRLLSDRFSAERPKGSFSTLEIQRTEQGDSAMYLCASSPSGISYNEQFFGPGTRLTVL.

The chain uses TRBV29-1 and TRBJ2-3; absent DNA, TCRdb's TRBD2 call cannot be checked. Per germline, CDR1 SQVTM and CDR2 ANQGSEA. The length of the CDR3 is 15 residues. The CDR3 here is CSVEGGESNTDTQYF.

The rearrangement links TRBV7-9 to TRBJ2-2; TCRdb outputs TRBD2, but without DNA this stays unchecked. This CDR3 spans 17 amino acids. Germline V gene lookup returns CDR1 SEHNR and CDR2 FQNEAQ (reference sequence). CDR3 amino acids: CASSSGTSGENTGELFF.

This clonotype registers medium-sized by frequency. The rearrangement links TRBV29-1 to TRBJ2-2; TCRdb's D gene call, TRBD2, goes unchecked for lack of DNA. Germline values: CDR1 SQVTM, CDR2 ANQGSEA. CDR3 length: 14 residues. This CDR3 reads CSVGPLGDTGELFF.

The chain combines TRBV29-1 with TRBJ1-2; TCRdb selects TRBD1, and the lack of DNA leaves this call unchecked. The CDR3 consists of 11 residues. The germline V gene has CDR1 SQVTM and CDR2 ANQGSEA. CDR3 loop: CSVRRTGAHTF. Looking up the rest from reference TRBV29-1 and TRBJ1-2 gives the full variable domain: SAVISQKPSRDICQRGTSLTIQCQVDSQVTMMFWYRQQPGQSLTLIATANQGSEATYESGFVIDKFPISRPNLTFSTLTVSNMSPEDSSIYLCSVRRTGAHTFGSGTRLTVV.

This clonotype ranks as medium-sized (0.01 to 0.1%) in terms of frequency. This rearrangement joins TRBV5-1 to TRBJ2-7; TCRdb picks TRBD2, but there is no DNA to check that call. Germline CDR1 SGHRS, CDR2 YFSETQ. CDR3 length: 15 amino acids. This CDR3 is CASTLARSGGYEQYF.

This clonotype is labeled medium-sized based on frequency. The chain couples TRBV11-2 to TRBJ2-7; TCRdb picks TRBD1, but there is no DNA to check that call. CDR1 and CDR2 (germline): SGHAT, FQNNGV. This CDR3 has 16 amino acids. This CDR3 is CASSDGGGQGTYEQYF.

Frequency places this clonotype as medium-sized. The chain is built from TRBV29-1 and TRBJ2-1. Germline V gene data show CDR1 as SQVTM and CDR2 as ANQGSEA. The CDR3 length is 11 residues. The CDR3 sequence: CSVENYNEQFF.

Judged by frequency, this clonotype is medium-sized. This chain connects TRBV4-1 to TRBJ1-1; absent DNA, TCRdb's TRBD1 call cannot be checked. In germline, CDR1 is MGHRA, CDR2 YSYEKL. The CDR3 covers 16 residues. The CDR3: CASSSGQGFGYAEAFF.

This clonotype is deemed medium-sized by its frequency. The rearrangement joins TRBV29-1 to TRBJ2-1; TCRdb designates TRBD2, a call that cannot be tested without DNA. Germline CDR1 SQVTM, CDR2 ANQGSEA. The CDR3 runs to 16 residues. CDR3 protein: CSVEGAGEGFYNEQFF.

This clonotype is deemed medium-sized by its frequency. This rearrangement joins TRBV2 to TRBJ2-1; without DNA, the TCRdb call of TRBD1 cannot be checked. CDR1 SNHLY and CDR2 FYNNEI come from the germline V gene. CDR3 size: 13 residues. CDR3 region: CASRKTGGDEQFF.

The genes are TRBV4-1 and TRBJ2-1; checking the TCRdb D call of TRBD2 is not possible without DNA. This CDR3 contains 15 residues. Germline CDR1 is MGHRA and CDR2 is YSYEKL. CDR3: CASSQDRDFYNEQFF.

The rearrangement joins TRBV7-6 to TRBJ2-1; TCRdb proposes TRBD1, but this gene call is untestable without DNA. The germline V gene encodes CDR1 SGHVS and CDR2 FNYEAQ. The CDR3 totals 15 residues. The CDR3 protein is CASSLALGAYNEQFF.

Measured by frequency, this clonotype is medium-sized. This chain joins TRBV9 and TRBJ2-1; TCRdb reports TRBD2, a call that lacks DNA to check it against. The CDR3 length is 18 residues. CDR1 and CDR2 from the germline V gene are SGDLS and YYNGEE. CDR3 protein: CASSPLGTGVNSYNEQFF. The whole variable domain, remainder taken from reference TRBV9 and TRBJ2-1, is DSGVTQTPKHLITATGQRVTLRCSPRSGDLSVYWYQQSLDQGLQFLIQYYNGEERAKGNILERFSAQQFPDLHSELNLSSLELGDSALYFCASSPLGTGVNSYNEQFFGPGTRLTVL.

The V gene is TRBV7-9, the J gene TRBJ2-1; TCRdb indicates TRBD2, and absent DNA this call remains unverified. Germline CDR1 is SEHNR and CDR2 is FQNEAQ (reference sequence). This CDR3 comprises 18 residues. CDR3 sequence reads: CASSTRRLAGGDGNEQFF.

The chain is built from TRBV6-6 and TRBJ2-1; TCRdb calls TRBD2, which cannot be checked without DNA. The CDR3 extends over 15 amino acids. The germline V gene encodes CDR1 MNHNY and CDR2 SVGAGI (reference sequence). CDR3 loop: CASSYTSGSYNEQFF.

This clonotype counts as medium-sized by frequency. CDR3 sequence reads: CASSQEMGSYTEAFF. The chain couples TRBV3-1 to TRBJ1-1. The CDR3 is made up of 15 amino acids. From germline, CDR1 is LGHDT and CDR2 YNNKEL (reference sequence).

V and J are TRBV6-2 or TRBV6-3 and TRBJ2-6. The CDR3 has 15 residues. CDR1 is MNHEY and CDR2 is SVGEGT in the germline V gene. Here the CDR3 reads CASSFGTTGANVLTF.

By frequency, this clonotype registers medium-sized. J is TRBJ1-2 and V is TRBV20-1; TCRdb returns TRBD1, unconfirmable since there is no DNA. The CDR3 runs to 14 residues. In germline, CDR1 is DFQATT, CDR2 SNEGSKA (reference sequence). The CDR3 protein is CSAQDRDSHYGYTF.

The CDR3 sequence: CSVPETGAGYTF. This chain links TRBV29-1 with TRBJ1-2; the D call from TCRdb, TRBD1, cannot be confirmed without DNA. This CDR3 has 12 residues. The germline V gene encodes CDR1 SQVTM and CDR2 ANQGSEA.